This record concerns one TCR beta chain sequence. The J segment lost 2 bases and the V segment lost 3 bases, leaving 1 base of the junction unmatched. Looked up from germline, CDR1 is MDHEN and CDR2 is SYDVKM. The CDR3 totals 15 residues. The data are from a study of blood T cell repertoires in COVID-19. Turning to the study itself: T cells, B-cell-depleted T cells, or PBMCs provided the cDNA or gDNA that served as material.

Method: immunoSEQ multiplex PCR; TCRdb's copy keeps in-frame clones and lacks some. Counted here are under 200,000 clones, 83% occurring once; the ten biggest clones make up 1.5%. This TCR came from a human donor in a cohort sampled during active COVID-19. The source material was peripheral blood. The V call is TRBV28, the J call TRBJ2-6; 7 bases line up with TRBD2. CDR3 amino acids: CASSLGGAGANVLTF. The CDR3 bases are TGTGCCAGCAGTTTGGGGGGGGCTGGGGCCAACGTCCTGACTTTC.